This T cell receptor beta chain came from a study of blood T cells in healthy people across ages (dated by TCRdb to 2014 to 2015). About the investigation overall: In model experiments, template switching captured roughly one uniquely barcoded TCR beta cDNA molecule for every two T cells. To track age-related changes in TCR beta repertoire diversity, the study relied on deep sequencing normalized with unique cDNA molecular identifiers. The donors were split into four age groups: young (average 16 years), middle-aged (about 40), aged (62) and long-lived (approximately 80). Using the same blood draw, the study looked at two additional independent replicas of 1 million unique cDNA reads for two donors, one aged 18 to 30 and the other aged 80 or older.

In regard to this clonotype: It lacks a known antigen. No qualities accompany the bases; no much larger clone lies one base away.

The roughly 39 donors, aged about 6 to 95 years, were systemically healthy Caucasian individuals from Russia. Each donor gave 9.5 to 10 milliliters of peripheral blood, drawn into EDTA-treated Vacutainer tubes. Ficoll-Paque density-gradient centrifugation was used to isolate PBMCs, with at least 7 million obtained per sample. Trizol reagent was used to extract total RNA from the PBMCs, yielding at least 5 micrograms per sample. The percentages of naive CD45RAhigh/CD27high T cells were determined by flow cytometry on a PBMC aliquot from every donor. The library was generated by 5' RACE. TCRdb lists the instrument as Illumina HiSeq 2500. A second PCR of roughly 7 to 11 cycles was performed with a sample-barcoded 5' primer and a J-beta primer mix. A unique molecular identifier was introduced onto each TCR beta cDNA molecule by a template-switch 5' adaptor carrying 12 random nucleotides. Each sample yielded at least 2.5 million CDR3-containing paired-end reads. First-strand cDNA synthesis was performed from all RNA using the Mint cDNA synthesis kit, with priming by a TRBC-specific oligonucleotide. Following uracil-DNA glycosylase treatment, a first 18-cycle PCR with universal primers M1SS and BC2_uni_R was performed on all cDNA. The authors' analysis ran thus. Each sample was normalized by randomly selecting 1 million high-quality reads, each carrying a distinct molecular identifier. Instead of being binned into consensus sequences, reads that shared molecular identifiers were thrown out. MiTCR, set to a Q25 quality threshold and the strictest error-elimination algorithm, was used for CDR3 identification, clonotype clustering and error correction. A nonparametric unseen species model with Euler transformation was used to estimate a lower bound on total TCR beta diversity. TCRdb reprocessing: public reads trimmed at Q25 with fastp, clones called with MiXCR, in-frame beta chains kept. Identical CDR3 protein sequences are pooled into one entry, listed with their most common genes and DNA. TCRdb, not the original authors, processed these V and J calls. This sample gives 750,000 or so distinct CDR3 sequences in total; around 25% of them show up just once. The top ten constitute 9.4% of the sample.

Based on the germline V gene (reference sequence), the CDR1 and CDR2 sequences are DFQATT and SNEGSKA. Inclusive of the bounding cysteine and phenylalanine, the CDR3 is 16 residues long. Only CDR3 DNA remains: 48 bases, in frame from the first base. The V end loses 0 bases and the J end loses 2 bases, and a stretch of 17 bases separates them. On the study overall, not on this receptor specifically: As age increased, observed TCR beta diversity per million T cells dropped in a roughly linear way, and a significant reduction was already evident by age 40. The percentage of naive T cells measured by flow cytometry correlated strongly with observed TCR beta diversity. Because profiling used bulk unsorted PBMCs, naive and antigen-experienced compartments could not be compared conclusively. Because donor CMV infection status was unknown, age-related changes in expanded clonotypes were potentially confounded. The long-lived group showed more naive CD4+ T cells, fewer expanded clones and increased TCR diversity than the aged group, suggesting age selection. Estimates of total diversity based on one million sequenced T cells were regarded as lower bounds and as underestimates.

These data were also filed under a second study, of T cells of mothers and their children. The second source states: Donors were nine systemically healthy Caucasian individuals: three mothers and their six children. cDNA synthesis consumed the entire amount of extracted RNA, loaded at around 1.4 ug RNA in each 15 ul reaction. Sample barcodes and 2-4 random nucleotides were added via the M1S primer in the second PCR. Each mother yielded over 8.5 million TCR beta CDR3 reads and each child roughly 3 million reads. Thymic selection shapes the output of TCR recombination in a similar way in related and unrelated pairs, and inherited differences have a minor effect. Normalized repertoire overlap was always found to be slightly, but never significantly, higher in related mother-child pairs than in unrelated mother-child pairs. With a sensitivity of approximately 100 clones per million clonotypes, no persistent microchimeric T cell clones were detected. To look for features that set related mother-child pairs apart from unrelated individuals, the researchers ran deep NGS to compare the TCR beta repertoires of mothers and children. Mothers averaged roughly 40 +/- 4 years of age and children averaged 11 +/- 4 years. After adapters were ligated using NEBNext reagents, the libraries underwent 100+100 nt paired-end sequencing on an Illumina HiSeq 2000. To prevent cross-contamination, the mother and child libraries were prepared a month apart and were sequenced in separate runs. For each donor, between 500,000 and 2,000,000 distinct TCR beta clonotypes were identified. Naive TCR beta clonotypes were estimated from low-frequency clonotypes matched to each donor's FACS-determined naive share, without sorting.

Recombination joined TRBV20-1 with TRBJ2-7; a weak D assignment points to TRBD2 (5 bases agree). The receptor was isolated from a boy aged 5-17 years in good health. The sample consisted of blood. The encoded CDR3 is CSARDQGLDYTYEQYF. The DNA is TGCAGTGCTAGAGATCAAGGACTCGATTACACCTACGAGCAGTACTTC.